The 23 T cell receptor beta chains reported below all come from one sample, sequenced in a study of T cell changes during pregnancy in multiple sclerosis. TCRdb's table, derived via immunoSEQ multiplex PCR, lists solely in-frame clones and lacks some. The sample lists fewer than 55,000 clones, roughly 90% occurring once. The sample here was peripheral blood, taken after pregnancy. The receptor source for this set is a female donor in good health, enrolled as a control in a pregnancy study.

V usage is TRBV7-9 and J usage is TRBJ1-5; D is ambiguous. The CDR3 runs to 14 residues. Germline V gene lookup returns CDR1 SEHNR and CDR2 FQNEAQ (reference sequence). Trimming pared 4 bases from V and 0 bases from J, leaving 7 bases between. CDR3 sequence reads: CASSWRDSNQPQHF. The CDR3 DNA follows: TGTGCCAGCAGCTGGAGGGATAGCAATCAGCCCCAGCATTTT. Full variable domain (missing parts from reference TRBV7-9 and TRBJ1-5): DTGVSQNPRHKITKRGQNVTFRCDPISEHNRLYWYRQTLGQGPEFLTYFQNEAQLEKSRLLSDRFSAERPKGSFSTLEIQRTEQGDSAMYLCASSWRDSNQPQHFGDGTRLSIL.

V gene TRBV27 combines with J gene TRBJ2-7; D is perhaps TRBD2 (7 bases). Trimming took 3 bases from V and 4 from J, leaving 16 bases between them. Germline loops: CDR1 MNHEY, CDR2 SMNVEV (reference sequence). The CDR3 has 15 amino acids. CDR3 protein: CASSFRGGASYEQYF. The CDR3 nucleotides are TGTGCCAGCAGTTTTCGTGGGGGGGCCTCTTACGAGCAGTACTTC.

The CDR3 loop is CASTALENPYEQYF. The CDR3 DNA follows: TGCGCCAGCACCGCCCTAGAAAATCCCTACGAGCAGTACTTC. V and J are TRBV5-1 and TRBJ2-7, with unresolved D. The CDR3 sequence is 14 residues long. Germline values: CDR1 SGHRS, CDR2 YFSETQ. Trimming took off 6 bases at V and 2 bases at J, with 15 bases between the two ends.

This clone has a handful of counts. The chain carries TRBV28 and TRBJ2-7, with D hard to call. The V gene's germline CDR1 is MDHEN and CDR2 SYDVKM. This CDR3 has 13 residues. V lost 4 bases, J lost 2 bases, and 9 bases lay in between. CDR3 region: CASSYFPTYEQYF. The CDR3 DNA follows: TGTGCCAGCAGTTACTTCCCCACCTACGAGCAGTACTTC. The variable domain in full, with the rest retrieved from reference TRBV28 and TRBJ2-7, is DVKVTQSSRYLVKRTGEKVFLECVQDMDHENMFWYRQDPGLGLRLIYFSYDVKMKEKGDIPEGYSVSREKKERFSLILESASTNQTSMYLCASSYFPTYEQYFGPGTRLTVT.

The V call is TRBV7-3, the J call TRBJ2-2; 8 nucleotides agree with TRBD1. Germline V lookup: CDR1 SGHTA, CDR2 FQGTGA. V lost 5 bases, J lost 3 bases, and 17 bases stayed unmatched. The CDR3 has 19 residues. Here the CDR3 DNA reads TGTGCCAGCAGCCCTGGCCCAGGGGGCTTCCATCCCTACACCGGGGAGCTGTTTTTT. It yields the protein CASSPGPGGFHPYTGELFF.

The CDR3 coding sequence is TGTGCCAGCGCCTTGACAGGGAATTACTATGGCTACACCTTC. Encoded protein: CASALTGNYYGYTF. The chain links TRBV18 to TRBJ1-2; 7 positions match TRBD1. Germline loops: CDR1 KGHSH, CDR2 LQKENI. Trimming removed 8 bases from V and 3 bases from J; junction bases left unmatched: 9. The CDR3 extends over 14 amino acids. Together with reference TRBV18 and TRBJ1-2, the CDR3 gives the full variable domain: NAGVMQNPRHLVRRRGQEARLRCSPMKGHSHVYWYRQLPEEGLKFMVYLQKENIIDESGMPKERFSAEFPKEGPSILRIQQVVRGDSAAYFCASALTGNYYGYTFGSGTRLTVV.

The CDR3 bases are TGTGCCAGCAGCACATGCGCTGGACAGATAATGAACACTGAAGCTTTCTTT. Translated: CASSTCAGQIMNTEAFF. The V gene is TRBV21-1, the J gene TRBJ1-1; the table's TRBD1 call for D was not verified on the DNA. TRBV21-1 is a pseudogene. The CDR3 is made up of 17 amino acids.

The rearrangement links TRBV28 to TRBJ1-1; 8 nucleotides line up with TRBD1. The CDR3 spans 12 residues. Germline V lookup: CDR1 MDHEN, CDR2 SYDVKM. The junction had 1 base not matched to a gene; V was cut back by 6 bases and J by 4 bases. The CDR3: CASSTGGTEAFF. The CDR3 DNA reads as TGTGCCAGCAGCACAGGGGGCACTGAAGCTTTCTTT.

The chain joins TRBV7-2 to TRBJ1-6, with a tentative D call TRBD1 (5 bases). Germline lookup yields CDR1 SGHTA and CDR2 FQGNSA. The CDR3 is 14 amino acids. V was cut by 1 base and J by 9 bases, with 10 bases left in between. The CDR3 loop is CASSLGTLSSPLHF. The CDR3 DNA follows: TGTGCCAGCAGCTTAGGGACATTGAGTTCACCCCTCCACTTT.

The table lists this clone with a count of one. V usage is TRBV19 and J usage is TRBJ1-2, with D unresolved. V dropped 5 bases and J dropped 6 bases, with 13 bases sitting between them. The CDR3 runs 13 residues. Per the germline V gene, CDR1 is LNHDA and CDR2 is SQIVND (reference sequence). The CDR3: CASSRLAGHGYTF. The CDR3 bases are TGTGCCAGTAGTCGATTGGCGGGCCATGGCTACACCTTC.

This chain connects TRBV29-1 to TRBJ2-5; D gene unclear. V shed 4 bases and J shed 7 bases, with 7 bases lying between them. The CDR3 totals 10 residues. Per germline, CDR1 SQVTM and CDR2 ANQGSEA. The CDR3 is CSVGAGTQYF. The CDR3 region has the DNA TGCAGCGTTGGAGCCGGGACCCAGTACTTC.

The chain uses TRBV2 and TRBJ2-7; 9 bases agree with TRBD2. After removal of 4 bases from V and 5 bases from J, the junction contained 9 bases not matched to a gene. This CDR3 spans 15 amino acids. Germline CDR1 SNHLY, CDR2 FYNNEI. The CDR3 nucleotides are TGTGCCAGCAGTGTACTTGGCGGGAGGGCCGACGAGCAGTACTTC. It codes for CASSVLGGRADEQYF. The full variable domain, with the rest looked up from reference TRBV2 and TRBJ2-7, is EPEVTQTPSHQVTQMGQEVILRCVPISNHLYFYWYRQILGQKVEFLVSFYNNEISEKSEIFDDQFSVERPDGSNFTLKIRSTKLEDSAMYFCASSVLGGRADEQYFGPGTRLTVT.

The gene calls are TRBV6-5 and TRBJ1-1, with D unresolved. Germline V gives CDR1 MNHEY, CDR2 SVGAGI. Trimming stripped 1 base from V and 4 bases from J, with 13 bases between. The CDR3 loop spans 15 amino acids. The CDR3 region has the DNA TGTGCCAGCAGTTACTTCCCGCCGAGGGTCACTGAAGCTTTCTTT. It translates to CASSYFPPRVTEAFF.

The V and J genes are TRBV27 and TRBJ2-7; 12 positions match TRBD2. The CDR3 consists of 18 residues. The V and J ends lost 1 base and 7 bases, in that order; junction bases with no gene match: 14. Germline-derived CDR1 and CDR2 are MNHEY and SMNVEV (reference sequence). The CDR3 DNA sequence: TGTGCCAGCAGTTTATTTTCTAGCGGGAGGGGTTCCCCGCGGGAGCAGTACTTC. Protein sequence: CASSLFSSGRGSPREQYF.

This clone was counted only a few times. This chain joins TRBV7-2 and TRBJ2-4, with TRBD2 identical over 7 bases. Germline loops: CDR1 SGHTA, CDR2 FQGNSA. This CDR3 is 12 amino acids long. Losses at the gene ends were 9 bases for V and 9 bases for J; bases not matched to a gene: 8. As DNA, the CDR3 is TGTGCCAGTCAAGGACTAGTAGCCATTCAGTACTTC. It is translated as CASQGLVAIQYF.

This clone occurred once. This chain links TRBV25-1 with TRBJ1-3; D uncertain. V was clipped by 3 bases and J by 0 bases, with 6 bases between them. Germline V gene sequence: CDR1 MGHDK, CDR2 SYGVNS. This CDR3 comprises 14 residues. CDR3 sequence: CASSEESSGNTIYF. DNA for the CDR3: TGTGCCAGCAGTGAGGAGTCCTCTGGAAACACCATATATTTT.

The rearrangement joins TRBV11-2 to TRBJ1-5, with a weak D call TRBD1 (6 bases). This CDR3 spans 15 amino acids. Germline CDR1 is SGHAT and CDR2 is FQNNGV. V was shortened by 5 bases and J by 5 bases, with 16 bases between the two germline ends. The CDR3 DNA reads as TGTGCCAGCAGCCCCTCGAGGGGGTGGGATCAGCCCCAGCATTTT. Translation: CASSPSRGWDQPQHF.

The chain uses TRBV9 and TRBJ1-2; D possibly corresponds to TRBD1 (5 bases). Germline CDR1 is SGDLS and CDR2 is YYNGEE. V lost 0 bases to trimming and J lost 4 bases, with 13 bases between them. This CDR3 spans 15 amino acids. The CDR3 bases are TGTGCCAGCAGCGTAGCGACCCTGGGGGGCTATGGCTACACCTTC. It codes for CASSVATLGGYGYTF.

The chain joins TRBV27 to TRBJ2-1; 11 positions match TRBD2. CDR3 length: 16 amino acids. The V segment lost 7 bases and the J segment 2 bases; nucleotides outside the gene matches: 7. Looked up from germline, CDR1 is MNHEY and CDR2 is SMNVEV (reference sequence). This chain's CDR3 is CASTPIAGGTYNEQFF. The CDR3 DNA is TGTGCCAGCACTCCAATAGCGGGAGGGACCTACAATGAGCAGTTCTTC.

The chain combines TRBV6-1 with TRBJ2-7; weak D call: TRBD1 (6 bases). Germline V lookup: CDR1 MNHNS, CDR2 SASEGT. V was cut by 5 bases and J by 0 bases, with 11 bases left in between. This CDR3 is 14 amino acids long. CDR3 nucleotide sequence: TGTGCCAGCAGTACCGGACAGAGCTCCTACGAGCAGTACTTC. Amino acid sequence: CASSTGQSSYEQYF.

V gene TRBV30 combines with J gene TRBJ2-5; 8 bases match TRBD1. CDR1 GTSNPN and CDR2 SVGIG come from the germline V gene (reference sequence). V shed 2 bases, J shed 5 bases, and the junction held 10 bases outside the gene matches. The length of the CDR3 is 15 residues. Here the CDR3 DNA reads TGTGCCTGGAGTCTACCGACAGGGGCACGGGAGACCCAGTACTTC. Translation: CAWSLPTGARETQYF. Supplemented by reference TRBV30 and TRBJ2-5, the full variable domain reads SQTIHQWPATLVQPVGSPLSLECTVEGTSNPNLYWYRQAAGRGLQLLFYSVGIGQISSEVPQNLSASRPQDRQFILSSKKLLLSDSGFYLCAWSLPTGARETQYFGPGTRLLVL.

V is TRBV7-8 and J is TRBJ2-1, with a tentative D call TRBD1 (5 bases). CDR1 is SGHVS, CDR2 FQNEAQ, per germline. The CDR3 loop spans 16 amino acids. The germline V and J ends were trimmed by 1 base and 5 bases, with 15 bases remaining between them. The CDR3 protein is CASSLERSGPHNEQFF. The CDR3 nucleotides are TGTGCCAGCAGCTTAGAGAGGTCAGGGCCCCACAATGAGCAGTTCTTC.

The V gene is TRBV7-9, the J gene TRBJ2-2, with TRBD2 matching 8 bases. The germline V gene encodes CDR1 SEHNR and CDR2 FQNEAQ (reference sequence). Trimming removed 6 bases from V and 4 bases from J; junction bases left unmatched: 7. The CDR3 is made up of 15 amino acids. In DNA form, the CDR3 reads TGTGCCAGCAGGGGAGCGGGAGACGGCACCGGGGAGCTGTTTTTT. Translated, it gives CASRGAGDGTGELFF.